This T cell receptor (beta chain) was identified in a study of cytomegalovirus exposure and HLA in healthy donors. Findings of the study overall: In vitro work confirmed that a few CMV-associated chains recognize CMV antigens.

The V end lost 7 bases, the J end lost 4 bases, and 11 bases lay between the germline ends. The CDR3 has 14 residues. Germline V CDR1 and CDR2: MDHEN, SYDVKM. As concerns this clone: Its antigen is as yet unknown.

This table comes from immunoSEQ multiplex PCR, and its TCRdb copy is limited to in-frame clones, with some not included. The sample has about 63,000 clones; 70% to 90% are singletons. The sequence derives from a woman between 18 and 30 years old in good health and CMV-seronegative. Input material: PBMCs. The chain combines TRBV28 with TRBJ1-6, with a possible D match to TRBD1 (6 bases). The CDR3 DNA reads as TGTGCCAGCAACATGAGGGGGTATAATTCACCCCTCCACTTT. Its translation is CASNMRGYNSPLHF.